The 10 T cell receptor beta chains listed next were all sequenced from one sample in a study of response to subunit inactivated influenza vaccine (dated by TCRdb to the late 2010s). Library construction relied on RT-PCR. TCRdb lists the instrument as Illumina HiSeq 2500. TCRdb applied fastp at Q25 and MiXCR to the public reads, then kept only in-frame beta chains. Identical CDR3 proteins give one entry, which carries the most common genes and DNA. For this sample the table gives 610,000 or so distinct CDR3 sequences, of which 14% were detected only once. The ten largest clones represent more than 9.5% of the sample. Sample: PBMCs from blood, taken 11 to 12 days after vaccination. These TCRs come from a man aged 45 to 65 who received an inactivated influenza vaccine. Donor details come from another sample of the same person, matched by shared clones.

V gene TRBV29-1 combines with J gene TRBJ2-7; D possibly corresponds to TRBD1 (5 bases). Germline V CDR1 and CDR2: SQVTM, ANQGSEA. The CDR3 contains 12 residues. V lost 2 bases to trimming and J lost 6 bases, with 11 bases between them. The CDR3 DNA follows: TGCAGCGTTGAACAGGGCTTTGGCGAGCAGTACTTC. Protein: CSVEQGFGEQYF.

This clonotype has more than one count but fewer than ten. V is TRBV10-3 and J is TRBJ2-7, with unresolved D. Trimming cost V 5 bases and J 4 bases, with 9 bases left between them. The V gene's germline CDR1 is ENHRY and CDR2 SYGVKD. The CDR3 is 12 residues long. Here the CDR3 DNA reads TGTGCCATCAGTCTTGACCGATACGAGCAGTACTTC. It specifies CAISLDRYEQYF.

This clonotype was counted a few times. The genes are TRBV3-1 and TRBJ2-5, with 7 bases lining up with TRBD2. Germline CDR1 LGHDT, CDR2 YNNKEL (reference sequence). The CDR3 is made up of 12 amino acids. V dropped 4 bases and J dropped 9; count of bases not matched to a gene: 5. The CDR3 sequence is CASSPGGGAQYF. In DNA, the CDR3 is TGTGCCAGCAGCCCCGGGGGAGGGGCCCAGTACTTC.

This clonotype was observed many times. The V call is TRBV20-1, the J call TRBJ2-5; 9 nucleotides line up with TRBD2. The CDR3 loop spans 14 amino acids. Germline V gene sequence: CDR1 DFQATT, CDR2 SNEGSKA (reference sequence). V dropped 3 bases and J dropped 7; count of bases not matched to a gene: 9. The CDR3 sequence is CSASESGGQVTQYF. The CDR3 DNA reads as TGCAGTGCTAGTGAAAGCGGGGGGCAGGTGACCCAGTACTTC.

The chain employs TRBV3-1 and TRBJ2-7, with TRBD1 matching over 8 bases. The CDR3 spans 16 residues. Trimming at V came to 0 bases and at J to 0 bases, leaving 4 bases not matched to a gene. CDR1 and CDR2 from the germline V gene are LGHDT and YNNKEL (reference sequence). CDR3 coding DNA: TGTGCCAGCAGCCAAGATTGGGACAGGAGCTCCTACGAGCAGTACTTC. Its protein product is CASSQDWDRSSYEQYF.

V gene TRBV11-2 combines with J gene TRBJ2-2; TRBD1 matches at 7 bases. This CDR3 region has 21 residues. The germline V gene has CDR1 SGHAT and CDR2 FQNNGV. The trim removed 0 bases at V and 4 bases at J, leaving 20 bases unmatched. The CDR3 reads CASSLDLGGRGKSDSTGELFF. Written as DNA, the CDR3 is TGTGCCAGCAGCTTAGATCTTGGGGGCAGGGGGAAGTCGGACAGCACCGGGGAGCTGTTTTTT.

The sample holds a few counts of this clonotype. This chain links TRBV7-9 with TRBJ2-3; perhaps TRBD2 as D (7 bases). The CDR3 sequence is 17 residues long. V lost 0 bases, J lost 4 bases, and 17 bases lay in between. Germline CDR1 and CDR2: SEHNR and FQNEAQ (reference sequence). In DNA, the CDR3 is TGTGCCAGCAGCTTAGCGGGGGACTACAGGGTTCCAGATACGCAGTATTTT. This translates into CASSLAGDYRVPDTQYF.

V usage is TRBV20-1 and J usage is TRBJ2-5; 7 nucleotides match TRBD2. Germline V gene sequence: CDR1 DFQATT, CDR2 SNEGSKA (reference sequence). Unmatched junction bases numbered 12, after V lost 5 bases and J lost 3 bases. The CDR3 is made up of 15 amino acids. CDR3: CSAGSGLVAEETQYF. The CDR3 nucleotides are TGCAGTGCTGGTTCCGGACTAGTGGCGGAAGAGACCCAGTACTTC.

This clonotype was picked up many times. This chain uses TRBV6-5 with TRBJ2-5; D is perhaps TRBD2 (5 bases). V gave up 4 bases and J gave up 2 bases, with 8 bases separating them. Germline-derived CDR1 and CDR2 are MNHEY and SVGAGI. There are 13 residues in the CDR3. CDR3 residues: CASSSPGQETQYF. The CDR3 DNA follows: TGTGCCAGCAGTTCCCCGGGACAAGAGACCCAGTACTTC.

This clonotype appeared a few times. This chain links TRBV4-2 with TRBJ2-7, with TRBD1 matching over 8 bases. This CDR3 spans 16 amino acids. With V trimmed by 4 bases and J by 3 bases, 11 bases remained unmatched. Germline V gene data show CDR1 as LGHNA and CDR2 as YNFKEQ. Written as DNA, the CDR3 is TGTGCCAGCAGCCCTCAGGGGGCAGGGCCTGTCTACGAGCAGTACTTC. This encodes CASSPQGAGPVYEQYF.